Following are 22 T cell receptor beta chains from one sample sequenced in a study of blood T cell repertoires in COVID-19. TCRdb keeps only in-frame clones here, not all; method: immunoSEQ multiplex PCR. The sample lists 150,000 to 200,000 clones, almost 80% occurring once. Sample: peripheral blood. Receptors originate from a woman aged 65 to 85 with acute or convalescent COVID-19.

Comment on this clone: The same CDR3 can be traced to other DNA sequences in this sample. The chain has TRBV5-1 and TRBJ2-6; possibly TRBD1 for D (6 bases). Germline lookup yields CDR1 SGHRS and CDR2 YFSETQ. V was cut by 2 bases and J by 0 bases, with 6 bases left in between. The CDR3 spans 15 residues. CDR3 DNA: TGCGCCAGCAGCTTACAGGGCTCTGGGGCCAACGTCCTGACTTTC. Translating gives CASSLQGSGANVLTF.

This clone was recorded only once. The chain couples TRBV29-1 to TRBJ2-6, with TRBD2 identical over 7 bases. The CDR3 sequence is 16 residues long. Germline lookup yields CDR1 SQVTM and CDR2 ANQGSEA. The junction had 10 bases not matched to a gene; V was cut back by 5 bases and J by 3 bases. The CDR3 loop is CSVPGTSGGGANVLTF. The CDR3 nucleotides read TGCAGCGTTCCCGGGACCTCGGGAGGTGGGGCCAACGTCCTGACTTTC. Based on the CDR3 plus reference TRBV29-1 and TRBJ2-6, the full variable domain is SAVISQKPSRDICQRGTSLTIQCQVDSQVTMMFWYRQQPGQSLTLIATANQGSEATYESGFVIDKFPISRPNLTFSTLTVSNMSPEDSSIYLCSVPGTSGGGANVLTFGAGSRLTVL.

The J gene is TRBJ2-1, the V gene TRBV28; D is perhaps TRBD2 (6 bases). This CDR3 is 13 amino acids long. V was shortened by 4 bases and J by 9 bases, with 13 bases between the two germline ends. Germline V gene sequence: CDR1 MDHEN, CDR2 SYDVKM. The CDR3 loop is CASSSDYMPEQFF. The CDR3, as DNA: TGTGCCAGCAGTTCGGACTATATGCCTGAGCAGTTCTTC.

The chain carries TRBV7-3 and TRBJ2-3; 8 positions agree with TRBD2. V trimming: 2 bases; J trimming: 6 bases; junction bases outside the gene matches: 10. The CDR3 loop spans 16 amino acids. Germline CDR1 is SGHTA and CDR2 is FQGTGA. CDR3 protein: CASSLWGTRPADTQYF. For the CDR3, the DNA is TGTGCCAGCAGCTTATGGGGGACTAGACCCGCGGATACGCAGTATTTT.

CDR3 residues: CASSLAQGGGYTF. The CDR3 nucleotides read TGTGCCAGCAGCTTAGCCCAGGGTGGGGGCTACACCTTC. This chain links TRBV11-2 with TRBJ1-2; TRBD1 is a possible D gene (5 bases). The germline V gene encodes CDR1 SGHAT and CDR2 FQNNGV. V was cut by 1 base and J by 8 bases, with 11 bases left in between. The CDR3 is 13 residues long.

V gene TRBV2 combines with J gene TRBJ1-5, with 7 bases fitting TRBD1. Trimming at V came to 11 bases and at J to 10 bases, leaving 14 bases not matched to a gene. The CDR3 consists of 13 residues. CDR1 and CDR2 (germline): SNHLY, FYNNEI. CDR3 sequence reads: CASKGQEGSPQHF. The CDR3 DNA reads as TGTGCCTCCAAAGGACAGGAGGGGAGCCCCCAGCATTTT.

The rearrangement joins TRBV5-1 to TRBJ2-3, with TRBD1 matching 7 bases. V lost 0 bases, J lost 2 bases, and 3 bases stayed unmatched. Germline V gene lookup returns CDR1 SGHRS and CDR2 YFSETQ. There are 15 residues in the CDR3. The CDR3 here is CASSLGGQNTDTQYF. In DNA, the CDR3 is TGCGCCAGCAGCTTGGGGGGACAGAACACAGATACGCAGTATTTT.

The chain is built from TRBV2 and TRBJ2-1; 10 nucleotides line up with TRBD2. The germline gives CDR1 SNHLY, CDR2 FYNNEI. V gave up 7 bases and J gave up 4 bases; unmatched junction bases: 22. The CDR3 spans 20 residues. The CDR3 nucleotides read TGTGCCAGCAAAGTGGCTAGCGGGAGTCTTAATACCCGAAATTACAATGAGCAGTTCTTC. Protein: CASKVASGSLNTRNYNEQFF.

There are a few counts of this clone. The gene calls are TRBV20-1 and TRBJ2-1; D ambiguous. This CDR3 comprises 15 residues. CDR1 and CDR2 (germline): DFQATT, SNEGSKA (reference sequence). The V gene lost 3 bases and the J gene lost 2 bases, with 14 bases spanning the gap. CDR3 protein: CSASDSESPYNEQFF. The CDR3, as DNA: TGCAGTGCTAGTGACTCTGAGTCTCCCTACAATGAGCAGTTCTTC.

The V gene is TRBV27, the J gene TRBJ2-2; 8 nucleotides align to TRBD1. The CDR3 extends over 19 amino acids. The germline V gene has CDR1 MNHEY and CDR2 SMNVEV (reference sequence). V was pared by 5 bases and J by 3 bases, with 17 bases of the junction left unmatched. The CDR3 DNA reads TGTGCCAGCAGTCCCCCAGGGACAGGCATCCTAGCTTACACCGGGGAGCTGTTTTTT. This gives the protein CASSPPGTGILAYTGELFF.

The chain carries TRBV18 and TRBJ2-5; 9 bases match TRBD1. CDR1 and CDR2 (germline): KGHSH, LQKENI. The CDR3 loop spans 14 amino acids. V shed 5 bases and J 2 bases; nucleotides not matched to a gene: 3. The CDR3 loop reads CASSMGQGQETQYF. As DNA, the CDR3 is TGTGCCAGCTCAATGGGACAGGGTCAAGAGACCCAGTACTTC.

The rearrangement uses TRBV24-1 and TRBJ2-5, with D tentatively TRBD2 (5 bases). This CDR3 comprises 14 residues. Per germline, CDR1 KGHDR and CDR2 SFDVKD. Trimming removed 5 bases at V and 2 bases at J, with 11 bases between. The CDR3 nucleotides read TGTGCCACCAGTGTGGGGAGCCTACAAGAGACCCAGTACTTC. It encodes CATSVGSLQETQYF.

This clone appeared once. The V and J genes are TRBV6-5 and TRBJ2-1; TRBD2 agrees at 8 bases. This CDR3 is built from 14 residues. The ends lost 7 bases at V and 9 bases at J; junction bases unmatched: 11. CDR1 and CDR2 (germline): MNHEY, SVGAGI. Here the CDR3 reads CASIPREGRSEQFF. CDR3 DNA: TGTGCCAGCATCCCACGGGAGGGCCGGAGTGAGCAGTTCTTC.

V is TRBV5-1 and J is TRBJ2-1, with 8 nucleotides matching TRBD2. Trimming took 1 base from V and 3 from J; bases not matched to a gene: 12. The CDR3 extends over 18 amino acids. Germline values: CDR1 SGHRS, CDR2 YFSETQ. CDR3 sequence (DNA): TGCGCCAGCAGCTTGTTCCAGGGCCCGACTAGCGTCTACAATGAGCAGTTCTTC. The encoded protein is CASSLFQGPTSVYNEQFF.

The chain carries TRBV7-9 and TRBJ1-3, with TRBD1 identical over 8 bases. The CDR3 is made up of 13 amino acids. The V segment lost 6 bases and the J segment 7 bases; nucleotides outside the gene matches: 5. The germline gives CDR1 SEHNR, CDR2 FQNEAQ (reference sequence). The CDR3 coding sequence is TGTGCCAGCAGGCCGACAGGGGCGAACACCATATATTTT. Protein sequence: CASRPTGANTIYF.

This clone was picked up a small number of times. The rearrangement links TRBV6-2 or TRBV6-3 to TRBJ2-7; 10 bases match TRBD2. Germline loops: CDR1 MNHEY, CDR2 SVGEGT. The V gene end was trimmed by 4 bases and the J gene end by 6 bases; junction bases not matched to a gene: 9. CDR3 size: 15 residues. The CDR3 coding sequence is TGTGCCAGCAGTTCCACTCTAGCGGGAGACCGCGAGCAGTACTTC. It encodes CASSSTLAGDREQYF.

V gene TRBV9 combines with J gene TRBJ2-3, with D hard to call. The CDR3 sequence is 16 residues long. Germline V gene lookup returns CDR1 SGDLS and CDR2 YYNGEE. Trimming left V 3 bases short and J 2 bases short, with 16 bases between. The CDR3 DNA reads TGTGCCAGCAGCGCCTTACGAGAGGCTCCCACAGATACGCAGTATTTT. Translating it yields CASSALREAPTDTQYF.

The gene calls are TRBV3-1 (or the pseudogene TRBV3-2) and TRBJ2-5, with TRBD1 matching 7 bases. J lost 5 bases, V lost 5 bases, and 5 bases had no gene match. Germline CDR1 is LGHDT and CDR2 is YNNKEL (reference sequence). The CDR3 has 13 amino acids. The CDR3 is CASSYTGVETQYF. DNA for the CDR3: TGTGCCAGCAGCTACACAGGGGTGGAGACCCAGTACTTC.

The rearrangement joins TRBV9 to TRBJ2-5; weak D call: TRBD1 (5 bases). The germline CDR1 and CDR2 sequences are SGDLS and YYNGEE. CDR3 length: 13 amino acids. V gave up 0 bases and J gave up 5 bases, with 8 bases separating them. The CDR3 nucleotides are TGTGCCAGCAGCGTAGAGGCAGGGGAGACCCAGTACTTC. The encoded protein is CASSVEAGETQYF.

Notes on this clone: Other DNA sequences from this sample encode an identical CDR3 as well. The chain has TRBV27 and TRBJ2-7; TRBD1 aligns across 10 bases. After removal of 5 bases from V and 3 bases from J, the junction contained 7 bases not matched to a gene. The germline V gene has CDR1 MNHEY and CDR2 SMNVEV (reference sequence). The CDR3 totals 15 residues. The CDR3 here is CASSRSGTGVYEQYF. The CDR3 nucleotides are TGTGCCAGCAGTCGATCCGGGACAGGGGTCTACGAGCAGTACTTC.

The J gene is TRBJ2-1, the V gene TRBV5-1; 7 nucleotides agree with TRBD2. CDR3 length: 15 amino acids. CDR1 SGHRS and CDR2 YFSETQ come from the germline V gene. The ends lost 7 bases at V and 6 bases at J; junction bases unmatched: 13. The CDR3 protein is CASAALDTGGNEQFF. CDR3 DNA sequence: TGCGCCAGCGCCGCCCTGGACACGGGGGGCAATGAGCAGTTCTTC.

The chain links TRBV7-9 to TRBJ2-1; the match to TRBD1 covers 7 bases. Germline CDR1 and CDR2: SEHNR and FQNEAQ (reference sequence). J was trimmed by 8 bases and V by 5 bases; bases with no gene match: 15. The CDR3 is made up of 16 amino acids. Here the CDR3 reads CASSQGPQGGSYEQFF. CDR3 nucleotides: TGTGCCAGCAGCCAAGGCCCCCAAGGGGGCAGCTATGAGCAGTTCTTC.